This T cell receptor beta chain came from a study of T cell responses to AZD1222 COVID-19 vaccine. Study results and caveats: A mostly white British donor set with more females was recruited, and clonal diversity was possibly underestimated.

Per germline, CDR1 LNHDA and CDR2 SQIVND (reference sequence). V was trimmed by 1 base and J by 2 bases, leaving 13 bases between them. CDR3 length: 16 residues. As for this clone: Its antigen is still unknown.

Produced via immunoSEQ multiplex PCR; TCRdb's table is partial and in-frame only. The sample carries tens of thousands of clones, around 90% recorded once. This chain joins TRBV19 and TRBJ2-3; D might be TRBD1 or TRBD2, each matching 6 bases. The clonotype originates from an adult who received the AZD1222 COVID-19 vaccine. Specimen: peripheral blood, collected 28 days after the second AZD1222 dose. CDR3 protein: CASSIVLGGITDTQYF. The CDR3 DNA sequence: TGTGCCAGTAGTATAGTCTTAGGGGGGATCACAGATACGCAGTATTTT.